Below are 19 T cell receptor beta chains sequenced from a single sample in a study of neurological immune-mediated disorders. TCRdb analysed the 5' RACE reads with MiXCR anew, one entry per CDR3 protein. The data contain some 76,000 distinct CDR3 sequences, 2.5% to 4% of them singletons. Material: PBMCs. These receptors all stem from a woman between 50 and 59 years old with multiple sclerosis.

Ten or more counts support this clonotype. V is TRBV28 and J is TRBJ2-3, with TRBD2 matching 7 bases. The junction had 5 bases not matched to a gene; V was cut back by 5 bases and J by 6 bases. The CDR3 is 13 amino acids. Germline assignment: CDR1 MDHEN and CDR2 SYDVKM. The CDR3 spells CASSPGGLDTQYF. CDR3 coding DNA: TGTGCCAGCAGTCCGGGGGGACTGGATACGCAGTATTTT.

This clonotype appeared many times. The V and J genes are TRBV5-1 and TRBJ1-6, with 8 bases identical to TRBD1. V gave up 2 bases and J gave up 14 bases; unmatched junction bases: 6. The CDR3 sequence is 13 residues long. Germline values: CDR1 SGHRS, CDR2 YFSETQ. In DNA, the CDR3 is TGCGCCAGCAGCTTTGGGACAGGCTCAGCCCTCCACTTT. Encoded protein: CASSFGTGSALHF.

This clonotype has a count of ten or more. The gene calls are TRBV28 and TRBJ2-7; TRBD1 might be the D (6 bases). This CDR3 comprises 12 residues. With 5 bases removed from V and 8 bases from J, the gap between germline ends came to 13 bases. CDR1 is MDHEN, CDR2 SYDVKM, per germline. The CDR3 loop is CASSPQRGKQYF. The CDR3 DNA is TGTGCCAGCAGTCCCCAAAGGGGGAAGCAGTACTTC.

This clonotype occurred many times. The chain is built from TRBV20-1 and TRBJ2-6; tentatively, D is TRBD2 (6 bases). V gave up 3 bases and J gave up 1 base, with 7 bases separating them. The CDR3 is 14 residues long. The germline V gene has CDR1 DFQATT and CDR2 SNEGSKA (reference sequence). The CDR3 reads CSASSGSGANVLTF. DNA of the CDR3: TGCAGTGCTAGTAGCGGATCTGGGGCCAACGTCCTGACTTTC.

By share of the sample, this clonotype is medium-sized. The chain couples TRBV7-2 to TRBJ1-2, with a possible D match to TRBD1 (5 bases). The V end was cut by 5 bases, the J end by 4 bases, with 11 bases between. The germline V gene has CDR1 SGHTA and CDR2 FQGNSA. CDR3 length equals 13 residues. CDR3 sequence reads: CASSPGEGYGYTF. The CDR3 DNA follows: TGTGCCAGCAGCCCGGGGGAGGGCTATGGCTACACCTTC. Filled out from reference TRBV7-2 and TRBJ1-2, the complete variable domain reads GAGVSQSPSNKVTEKGKDVELRCDPISGHTALYWYRQSLGQGLEFLIYFQGNSAPDKSGLPSDRFSAERTGGSVSTLTIQRTQQEDSAVYLCASSPGEGYGYTFGSGTRLTVV.

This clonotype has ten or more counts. The DNA of the CDR3 is TGCGCCAGCAGCCCCACGCTCCTTCCAAGCTCCTACAATGAGCAGTTCTTC. This sequence encodes CASSPTLLPSSYNEQFF. The genes are TRBV5-1 and TRBJ2-1, with D unresolved. Germline-derived CDR1 and CDR2 are SGHRS and YFSETQ. The CDR3 is 17 amino acids. V lost 4 bases and J 0 bases, leaving 17 bases between the germline ends.

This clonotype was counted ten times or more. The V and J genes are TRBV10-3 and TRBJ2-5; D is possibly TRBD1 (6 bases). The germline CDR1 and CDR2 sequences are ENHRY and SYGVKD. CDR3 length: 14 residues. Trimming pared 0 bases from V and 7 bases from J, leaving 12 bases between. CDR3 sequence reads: CAISESGQGWTQYF. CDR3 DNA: TGTGCCATCAGTGAGTCGGGCCAGGGGTGGACCCAGTACTTC.

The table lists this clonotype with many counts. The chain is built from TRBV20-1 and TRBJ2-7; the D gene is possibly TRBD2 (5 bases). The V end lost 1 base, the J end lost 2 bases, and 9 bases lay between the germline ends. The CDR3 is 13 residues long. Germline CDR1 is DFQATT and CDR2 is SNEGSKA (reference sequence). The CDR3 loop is CSARVAGPYEQYF. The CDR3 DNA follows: TGCAGTGCTAGAGTGGCGGGTCCCTACGAGCAGTACTTC.

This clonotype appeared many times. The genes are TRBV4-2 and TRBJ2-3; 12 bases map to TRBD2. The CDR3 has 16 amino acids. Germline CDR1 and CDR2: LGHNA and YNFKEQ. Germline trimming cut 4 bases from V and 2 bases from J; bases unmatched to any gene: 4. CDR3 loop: CASSPGLAGPTDTQYF. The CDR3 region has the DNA TGTGCCAGCAGCCCGGGACTAGCGGGCCCCACAGATACGCAGTATTTT.

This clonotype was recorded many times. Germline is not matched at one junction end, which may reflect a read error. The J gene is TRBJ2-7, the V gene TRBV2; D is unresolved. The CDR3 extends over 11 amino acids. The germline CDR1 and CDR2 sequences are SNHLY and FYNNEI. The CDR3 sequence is CASCDSYEQYF. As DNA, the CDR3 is TGTGCCAGCTGTGACTCTTACGAGCAGTACTTC. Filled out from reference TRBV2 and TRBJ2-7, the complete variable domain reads EPEVTQTPSHQVTQMGQEVILRCVPISNHLYFYWYRQILGQKVEFLVSFYNNEISEKSEIFDDQFSVERPDGSNFTLKIRSTKLEDSAMYFCASCDSYEQYFGPGTRLTVT.

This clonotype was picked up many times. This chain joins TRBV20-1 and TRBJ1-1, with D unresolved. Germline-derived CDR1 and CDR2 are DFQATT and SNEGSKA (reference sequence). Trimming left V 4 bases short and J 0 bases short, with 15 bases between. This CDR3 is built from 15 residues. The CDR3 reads CSAITYSLMNTEAFF. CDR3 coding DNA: TGCAGTGCTATAACTTACTCCCTTATGAACACTGAAGCTTTCTTT.

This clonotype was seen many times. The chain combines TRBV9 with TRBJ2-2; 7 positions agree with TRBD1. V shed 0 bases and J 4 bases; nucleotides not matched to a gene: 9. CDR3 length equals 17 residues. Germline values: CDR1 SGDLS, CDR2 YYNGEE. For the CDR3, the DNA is TGTGCCAGCAGCGTAGCTACCGGGACAGAACGCACCGGGGAGCTGTTTTTT. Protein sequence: CASSVATGTERTGELFF.

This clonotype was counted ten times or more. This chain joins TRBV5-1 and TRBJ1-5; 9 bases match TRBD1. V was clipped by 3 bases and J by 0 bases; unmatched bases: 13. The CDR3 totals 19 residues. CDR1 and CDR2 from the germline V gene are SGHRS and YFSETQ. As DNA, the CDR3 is TGCGCCAGCAGCTGGCGGACAGGGGCGCCCCCCTATAGCAATCAGCCCCAGCATTTT. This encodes CASSWRTGAPPYSNQPQHF.

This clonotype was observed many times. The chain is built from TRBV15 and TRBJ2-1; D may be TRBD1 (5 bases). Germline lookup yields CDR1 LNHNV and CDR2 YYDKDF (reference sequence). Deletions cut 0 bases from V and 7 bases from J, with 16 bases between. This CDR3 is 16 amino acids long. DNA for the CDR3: TGTGCCACCAGCAGAGATATTCCCAGGGTGGGGAATGAGCAGTTCTTC. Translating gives CATSRDIPRVGNEQFF.

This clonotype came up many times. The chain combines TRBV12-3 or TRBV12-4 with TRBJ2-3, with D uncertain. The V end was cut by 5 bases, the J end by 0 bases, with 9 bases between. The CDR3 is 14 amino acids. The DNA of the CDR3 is TGTGCCAGCAGTCTCCGGTCCAGCACAGATACGCAGTATTTT. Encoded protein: CASSLRSSTDTQYF.

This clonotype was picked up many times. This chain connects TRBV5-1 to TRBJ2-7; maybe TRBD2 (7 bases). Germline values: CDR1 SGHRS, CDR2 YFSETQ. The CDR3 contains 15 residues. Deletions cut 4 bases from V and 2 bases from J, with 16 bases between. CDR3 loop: CASSPSGTPPYEQYF. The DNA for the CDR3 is TGCGCCAGCAGCCCCAGCGGGACACCACCCTACGAGCAGTACTTC.

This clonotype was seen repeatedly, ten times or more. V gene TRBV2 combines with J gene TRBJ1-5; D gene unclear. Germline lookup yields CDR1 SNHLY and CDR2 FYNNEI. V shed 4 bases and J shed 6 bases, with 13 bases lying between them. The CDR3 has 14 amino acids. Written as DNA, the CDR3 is TGTGCCAGCAGTGTTGATAGGGTCCGTCAGCCCCAGCATTTT. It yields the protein CASSVDRVRQPQHF.

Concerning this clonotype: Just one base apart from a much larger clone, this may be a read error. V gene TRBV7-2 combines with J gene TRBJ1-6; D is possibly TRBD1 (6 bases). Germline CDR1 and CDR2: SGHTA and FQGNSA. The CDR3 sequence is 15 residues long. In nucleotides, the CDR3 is TGTGCCAGCAGCTTAGACCCAGGGGTAGTGTCACACCTCCACTTT. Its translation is CASSLDPGVVSHLHF.

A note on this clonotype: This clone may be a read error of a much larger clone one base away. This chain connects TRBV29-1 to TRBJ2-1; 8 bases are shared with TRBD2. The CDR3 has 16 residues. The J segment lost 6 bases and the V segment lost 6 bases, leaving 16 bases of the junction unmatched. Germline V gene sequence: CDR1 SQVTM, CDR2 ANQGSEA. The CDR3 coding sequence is TGCAGCGTAGAGTCCCGGGATAGCGGGGAGATCAATGAGCAGTTCTTC. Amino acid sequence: CSVESRDSGEINEQFF.